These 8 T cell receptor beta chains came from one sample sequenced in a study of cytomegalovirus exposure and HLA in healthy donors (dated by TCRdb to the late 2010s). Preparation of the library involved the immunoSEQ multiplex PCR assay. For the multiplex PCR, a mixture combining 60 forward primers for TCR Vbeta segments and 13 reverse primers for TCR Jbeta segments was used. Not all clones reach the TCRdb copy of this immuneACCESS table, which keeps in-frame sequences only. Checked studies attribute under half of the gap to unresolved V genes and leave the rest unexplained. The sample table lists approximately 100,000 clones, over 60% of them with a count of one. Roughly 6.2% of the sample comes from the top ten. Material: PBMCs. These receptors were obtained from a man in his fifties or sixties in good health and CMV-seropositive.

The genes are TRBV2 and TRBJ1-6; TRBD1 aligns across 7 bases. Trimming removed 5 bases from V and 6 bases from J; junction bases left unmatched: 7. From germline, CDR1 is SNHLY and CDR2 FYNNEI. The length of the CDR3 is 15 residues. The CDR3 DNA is TGTGCCAGCAGTTTTACAGGGGCCCTTAATTCACCCCTCCACTTT. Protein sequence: CASSFTGALNSPLHF.

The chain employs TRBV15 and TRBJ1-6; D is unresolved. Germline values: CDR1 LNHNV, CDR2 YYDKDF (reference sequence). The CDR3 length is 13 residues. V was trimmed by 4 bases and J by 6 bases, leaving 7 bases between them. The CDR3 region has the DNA TGTGCCACCAGCACAGGCTTTAATTCACCCCTCCACTTT. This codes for CATSTGFNSPLHF.

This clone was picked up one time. Here the CDR3 reads CASSGQGRYGYTF. DNA of the CDR3: TGTGCCAGCAGTGGACAGGGAAGATATGGCTACACCTTC. The chain links TRBV2 to TRBJ1-2; TRBD1 matches at 7 bases. The CDR3 contains 13 residues. V gave up 4 bases and J gave up 5 bases; unmatched junction bases: 4. Germline V CDR1 and CDR2: SNHLY, FYNNEI.

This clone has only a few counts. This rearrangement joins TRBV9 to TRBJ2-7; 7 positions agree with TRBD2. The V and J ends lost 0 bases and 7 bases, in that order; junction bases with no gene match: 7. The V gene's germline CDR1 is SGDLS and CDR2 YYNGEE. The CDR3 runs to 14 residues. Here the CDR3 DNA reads TGTGCCAGCAGCGTAGCTAGCGGCGGTGAGGAGCAGTACTTC. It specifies CASSVASGGEEQYF.

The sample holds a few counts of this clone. The CDR3 nucleotides are TGTGCTAGTGGGCAGGGCAGGGGACCTGGGGCCAACGTCCTGACTTTC. The encoded protein is CASGQGRGPGANVLTF. The chain links TRBV12-5 to TRBJ2-6; the D gene is possibly TRBD1 (6 bases). Looked up from germline, CDR1 is LGHNT and CDR2 is FRNRAP. Between the trimmed V and J ends, which lost 6 bases and 2 bases, there was a span of 14 bases. There are 16 residues in the CDR3.

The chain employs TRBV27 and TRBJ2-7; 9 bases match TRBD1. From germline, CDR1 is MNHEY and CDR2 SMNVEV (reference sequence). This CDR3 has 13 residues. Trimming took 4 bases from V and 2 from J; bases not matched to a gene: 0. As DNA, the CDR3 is TGTGCCAGCAGTTGGACAGGGGCCTACGAGCAGTACTTC. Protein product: CASSWTGAYEQYF.

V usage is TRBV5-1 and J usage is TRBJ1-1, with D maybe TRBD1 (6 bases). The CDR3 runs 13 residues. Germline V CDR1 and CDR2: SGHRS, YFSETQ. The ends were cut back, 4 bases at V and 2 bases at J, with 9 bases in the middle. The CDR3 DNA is TGCGCCAGCAGCCTGGACAGCAACACTGAAGCTTTCTTT. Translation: CASSLDSNTEAFF.

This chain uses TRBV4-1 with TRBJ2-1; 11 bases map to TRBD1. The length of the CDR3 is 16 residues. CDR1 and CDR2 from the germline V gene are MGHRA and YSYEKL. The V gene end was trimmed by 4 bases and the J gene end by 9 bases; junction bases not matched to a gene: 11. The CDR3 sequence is CASSLAGTGGSGEQFF. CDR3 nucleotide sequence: TGCGCCAGCAGCCTTGCCGGGACAGGGGGAAGTGGTGAGCAGTTCTTC.